Below, 31 T cell receptor beta chains from the same sample are listed, as sequenced in a study of cytomegalovirus exposure and HLA in healthy donors. PCR involved 60 Vbeta and 13 Jbeta primers. Sequenced by immunoSEQ multiplex PCR; TCRdb stores in-frame clones only, minus some. The sample contains about 150,000 clones, roughly 77% of which appear only once. Material for sequencing was PBMCs. Source of these receptors: a human donor in good health.

In regard to this clone: Germline is not matched at one junction end, which may reflect a read error. Different DNA sequences within this sample yield the same CDR3. The chain joins TRBV5-6 to TRBJ2-2, with D possibly TRBD1 on 6 matching bases. The V gene's germline CDR1 is SGHDT and CDR2 YYEEEE. The CDR3 sequence is 15 residues long. CDR3 DNA sequence: TGTGCCAGCAGCTTGGACCAGGGGAACACCGGGGAGTTGTTTTTT. Protein product: CASSLDQGNTGELFF.

This rearrangement joins TRBV6-1 to TRBJ2-1, with TRBD1 identical over 7 bases. Unmatched junction bases numbered 5, after V lost 10 bases and J lost 5 bases. CDR1 and CDR2 from the germline V gene are MNHNS and SASEGT. This CDR3 has 12 amino acids. The CDR3 DNA is TGTGCCACCTGGGGACAGAACAATGAGCAGTTCTTC. Translation: CATWGQNNEQFF.

In nucleotides, the CDR3 is TGTGCCAGCAGCTTAAAATCTATGCGGCCCCAGCATTTT. Amino acids: CASSLKSMRPQHF. The chain recombines TRBV7-9 with TRBJ1-5; D is unresolved. Trimming shortened V by 2 bases and J by 9 bases, and 11 bases separated the two germline ends. The germline gives CDR1 SEHNR, CDR2 FQNEAQ (reference sequence). CDR3 length equals 13 residues.

V is TRBV4-3 and J is TRBJ1-3; possibly TRBD1 for D (6 bases). Germline CDR1 LGHNA, CDR2 YSLEER. V lost 0 bases to trimming and J lost 2 bases, with 11 bases between them. The CDR3 has 16 residues. The DNA of the CDR3 is TGCGCCAGCAGCCAAGACACACAGGGTGCTGGAAACACCATATATTTT. Translation gives CASSQDTQGAGNTIYF.

This chain uses TRBV5-1 with TRBJ2-3; D gene unclear. This CDR3 comprises 16 residues. Germline V CDR1 and CDR2: SGHRS, YFSETQ. Trimming removed 0 bases at V and 0 bases at J, with 11 bases between. CDR3 bases: TGCGCCAGCAGCTTGGAGGCGGCACTGAGCACAGATACGCAGTATTTT. It translates to CASSLEAALSTDTQYF.

The V call is TRBV6-1, the J call TRBJ2-7, with a tentative D call TRBD2 (5 bases). Germline assignment: CDR1 MNHNS and CDR2 SASEGT. Trimming removed 0 bases from V and 3 bases from J, with 24 bases in between. The CDR3 spans 19 residues. DNA for the CDR3: TGTGCCAGCAGTGAAGCGCTTCGGGGTAGCGTGATCTCTAACTACGAGCAGTACTTC. Its translation is CASSEALRGSVISNYEQYF.

The J gene is TRBJ2-7, the V gene TRBV29-1; D unclear. CDR1 and CDR2 from the germline V gene are SQVTM and ANQGSEA. V was clipped by 3 bases and J by 6 bases, with 12 bases between them. The CDR3 length is 12 residues. The CDR3 bases are TGCAGCGTTGACACCCCACGAGGCGAGCAGTACTTC. This translates into CSVDTPRGEQYF.

The chain is built from TRBV5-4 and TRBJ2-3; 7 bases map to TRBD2. After removal of 4 bases from V and 0 bases from J, the junction contained 8 bases not matched to a gene. This CDR3 comprises 16 residues. Germline lookup yields CDR1 SGHNT and CDR2 YYREEE (reference sequence). The CDR3 is CASSRGTMASTDTQYF. CDR3 sequence (DNA): TGTGCCAGCAGCCGCGGGACTATGGCTAGCACAGATACGCAGTATTTT.

This clone was seen more than once but under ten times. The chain employs TRBV6-1 and TRBJ2-7; D gene uncertain. V lost 7 bases, J lost 3 bases, and 10 bases lay in between. The CDR3 extends over 12 amino acids. Germline V gene lookup returns CDR1 MNHNS and CDR2 SASEGT. This chain's CDR3 is CASNPGDYEQYF. In nucleotides, the CDR3 is TGTGCCAGCAACCCAGGCGACTACGAGCAGTACTTC.

The CDR3 spells CASRTGATGYTF. CDR3 DNA sequence: TGTGCCAGCAGGACAGGGGCAACCGGCTACACCTTC. The chain links TRBV27 to TRBJ1-2, with 8 bases aligning to TRBD1. This CDR3 contains 12 residues. Germline V gene sequence: CDR1 MNHEY, CDR2 SMNVEV (reference sequence). V lost 6 bases to trimming and J lost 8 bases; unmatched junction nucleotides: 5.

The CDR3 spells CASSVSRDRAPLAKNIQYF. CDR3 sequence (DNA): TGTGCCAGCAGCGTTTCCCGGGACAGGGCGCCTTTAGCCAAAAACATTCAGTACTTC. The chain combines TRBV7-2 with TRBJ2-4, with 9 nucleotides matching TRBD1. Germline V gives CDR1 SGHTA, CDR2 FQGNSA. The J segment lost 0 bases and the V segment lost 5 bases, leaving 14 bases of the junction unmatched. The CDR3 extends over 19 amino acids.

The chain has TRBV9 and TRBJ2-7, with D perhaps TRBD2 (6 bases). The germline gives CDR1 SGDLS, CDR2 YYNGEE. The germline V and J ends were trimmed by 4 bases and 2 bases, with 16 bases remaining between them. The CDR3 has 15 amino acids. CDR3 DNA sequence: TGTGCCAGCAGCCCCTACCGGGACTTCACCTACGAGCAGTACTTC. Translated, it gives CASSPYRDFTYEQYF.

The chain has TRBV19 and TRBJ2-1; a possible D gene is TRBD2 (5 bases). The ends were cut back, 7 bases at V and 6 bases at J, with 13 bases in the middle. The CDR3 consists of 13 residues. CDR1 and CDR2 (germline): LNHDA, SQIVND (reference sequence). For the CDR3, the DNA is TGTGCCAGTACCATCTCCCGGGGCAATGAGCAGTTCTTC. As protein: CASTISRGNEQFF.

The chain uses TRBV29-1 and TRBJ1-2; 9 bases are a match to TRBD1. Looked up from germline, CDR1 is SQVTM and CDR2 is ANQGSEA. V dropped 0 bases and J dropped 7; count of bases not matched to a gene: 3. The CDR3 is 13 amino acids. The CDR3 DNA reads as TGCAGCGTTGAAGAAGGGACAGGGAGTGGCTACACCTTC. Translated, it gives CSVEEGTGSGYTF.

The rearrangement uses TRBV12-5 and TRBJ1-2, with TRBD1 identical over 9 bases. V gave up 0 bases and J gave up 4 bases; unmatched junction bases: 9. Per the germline V gene, CDR1 is LGHNT and CDR2 is FRNRAP. CDR3 length: 17 amino acids. This CDR3 is CASGLVEDRGVVYGYTF. In DNA, the CDR3 is TGTGCTAGTGGTTTGGTCGAGGACAGGGGCGTTGTCTATGGCTACACCTTC.

The V and J genes are TRBV5-1 and TRBJ2-1; 9 bases are a match to TRBD1. Trimming cost V 4 bases and J 3 bases; bases outside gene matches: 8. The length of the CDR3 is 16 residues. Germline values: CDR1 SGHRS, CDR2 YFSETQ. CDR3 sequence (DNA): TGCGCCAGCAGCCTGAGCGGGACAGGGAACTACAATGAGCAGTTCTTC. It translates to CASSLSGTGNYNEQFF.

The chain carries TRBV6-1 and TRBJ1-1; 7 nucleotides line up with TRBD1. With 1 base clipped from V and 4 bases from J, the junction kept 24 bases outside the gene matches. CDR1 MNHNS and CDR2 SASEGT come from the germline V gene. The CDR3 is made up of 21 amino acids. The DNA for the CDR3 is TGTGCCAGCAGTGAAGAACCGGGCTTCGGACAGGCCCCATCTACGGCCACTGAAGCTTTCTTT. Translation gives CASSEEPGFGQAPSTATEAFF.

The gene calls are TRBV5-1 and TRBJ1-2, with 12 nucleotides matching TRBD1. From germline, CDR1 is SGHRS and CDR2 YFSETQ. Losses at the gene ends were 4 bases for V and 1 base for J; bases not matched to a gene: 8. CDR3 size: 17 residues. This CDR3 is CASSPGTGGWNNYGYTF. The CDR3 DNA follows: TGCGCCAGCAGCCCCGGGACAGGGGGCTGGAATAACTATGGCTACACCTTC.

The chain has TRBV5-1 and TRBJ1-2; D is perhaps TRBD1 (5 bases). Germline V gene lookup returns CDR1 SGHRS and CDR2 YFSETQ. Trimming shortened V by 2 bases and J by 5 bases, and 13 bases separated the two germline ends. The CDR3 sequence is 14 residues long. The CDR3 bases are TGCGCCAGCAGCTTCCCCCAGGGTCCTTATGGCTACACCTTC. It encodes CASSFPQGPYGYTF. Full variable domain (outside the CDR3, taken from reference TRBV5-1 and TRBJ1-2): KAGVTQTPRYLIKTRGQQVTLSCSPISGHRSVSWYQQTPGQGLQFLFEYFSETQRNKGNFPGRFSGRQFSNSRSEMNVSTLELGDSALYLCASSFPQGPYGYTFGSGTRLTVV.

The chain joins TRBV4-2 to TRBJ2-7, with 8 bases matching TRBD2. V trimming: 2 bases; J trimming: 2 bases; junction bases outside the gene matches: 14. The germline gives CDR1 LGHNA, CDR2 YNFKEQ. The CDR3 length is 18 residues. CDR3 residues: CASSQPLAPAGATYEQYF. CDR3 coding DNA: TGTGCCAGCAGCCAACCCCTTGCCCCAGCGGGGGCTACCTACGAGCAGTACTTC.

This clone was seen only once. The chain uses TRBV5-1 and TRBJ2-7, with 9 bases identical to TRBD1. After removal of 4 bases from V and 4 bases from J, the junction contained 3 bases not matched to a gene. This CDR3 comprises 13 residues. CDR1 and CDR2 (germline): SGHRS, YFSETQ. CDR3 protein: CASSAGQGYEQYF. The CDR3 bases are TGCGCCAGCAGCGCCGGACAGGGGTACGAGCAGTACTTC. The complete variable domain, with remaining parts taken from reference TRBV5-1 and TRBJ2-7, reads KAGVTQTPRYLIKTRGQQVTLSCSPISGHRSVSWYQQTPGQGLQFLFEYFSETQRNKGNFPGRFSGRQFSNSRSEMNVSTLELGDSALYLCASSAGQGYEQYFGPGTRLTVT.

The chain joins TRBV14 to TRBJ2-1; 7 nucleotides align to TRBD2. The CDR3 consists of 15 residues. Germline-derived CDR1 and CDR2 are SGHDN and FVKESK. V dropped 2 bases and J dropped 2; count of bases not matched to a gene: 3. The CDR3 protein is CASSQRGEPYNEQFF. CDR3 bases: TGTGCCAGCAGCCAACGGGGGGAACCCTACAATGAGCAGTTCTTC. Drawing the rest from reference TRBV14 and TRBJ2-1, the complete variable domain is EAGVTQFPSHSVIEKGQTVTLRCDPISGHDNLYWYRRVMGKEIKFLLHFVKESKQDESGMPNNRFLAERTGGTYSTLKVQPAELEDSGVYFCASSQRGEPYNEQFFGPGTRLTVL.

The CDR3 protein is CASSYHRDFNSPLHF. The CDR3 DNA sequence: TGTGCCAGCAGTTACCACAGGGATTTTAATTCACCCCTCCACTTT. The rearrangement uses TRBV2 and TRBJ1-6; possibly TRBD1 for D (6 bases). V lost 5 bases and J lost 6, with 14 bases in between. There are 15 residues in the CDR3. CDR1 is SNHLY, CDR2 FYNNEI, per germline.

The chain recombines TRBV5-4 with TRBJ2-5, with 7 nucleotides matching TRBD1. The J segment lost 5 bases and the V segment lost 4 bases, leaving 5 bases of the junction unmatched. The CDR3 runs 13 residues. Germline V gene lookup returns CDR1 SGHNT and CDR2 YYREEE (reference sequence). CDR3 nucleotide sequence: TGTGCCAGCAGCGCCGGACAGGCGGAGACCCAGTACTTC. This codes for CASSAGQAETQYF.

Only one count was recorded for this clone. Here the CDR3 DNA reads TGTGCCAGCAGTTACTTACAGGATCAGCCCCAGCATTTT. It yields the protein CASSYLQDQPQHF. The chain recombines TRBV6-5 with TRBJ1-5; D is possibly TRBD1 (5 bases). There are 13 residues in the CDR3. Germline values: CDR1 MNHEY, CDR2 SVGAGI. V lost 1 base, J lost 5 bases, and 6 bases lay in between.

This clone was recorded a few times. Other DNA sequences in this sample translate to the same CDR3. This chain joins TRBV5-4 and TRBJ1-1; tentatively, D is TRBD1 (6 bases). This CDR3 is 13 amino acids long. Trimming left V 2 bases short and J 4 bases short, with 9 bases between. The germline V gene has CDR1 SGHNT and CDR2 YYREEE (reference sequence). The CDR3 sequence is CASSLQGRTEAFF. DNA for the CDR3: TGTGCCAGCAGCTTACAGGGACGCACTGAAGCTTTCTTT.

The chain couples TRBV5-1 to TRBJ2-7; 10 bases agree with TRBD2. The CDR3 contains 15 residues. V lost 4 bases to trimming and J lost 2 bases; unmatched junction nucleotides: 6. Looked up from germline, CDR1 is SGHRS and CDR2 is YFSETQ. Written as DNA, the CDR3 is TGCGCCAGCAGCCCTAGCGGGGGTGAAACCTACGAGCAGTACTTC. Translation: CASSPSGGETYEQYF.

The V gene is TRBV28, the J gene TRBJ2-7, with 7 bases lining up with TRBD2. Trimming took 5 bases from V and 5 from J; bases not matched to a gene: 6. Germline lookup yields CDR1 MDHEN and CDR2 SYDVKM. The CDR3 is 13 amino acids. The CDR3 DNA sequence: TGTGCCAGCAGTCCGAGGACTAGGAACGAGCAGTACTTC. It codes for CASSPRTRNEQYF.

The V gene is TRBV20-1, the J gene TRBJ2-5; D is undetermined. The CDR3 has 11 residues. Trimming removed 2 bases at V and 2 bases at J, with 3 bases between. Per germline, CDR1 DFQATT and CDR2 SNEGSKA (reference sequence). The CDR3 nucleotides are TGCAGTGCTAGAATACAAGAGACCCAGTACTTC. Translated, it gives CSARIQETQYF.

V usage is TRBV7-3 and J usage is TRBJ2-5, with 8 nucleotides matching TRBD2. From germline, CDR1 is SGHTA and CDR2 FQGTGA. The CDR3 loop spans 15 amino acids. After removal of 4 bases from V and 2 bases from J, the junction contained 6 bases not matched to a gene. CDR3 protein: CASSWGAGGQETQYF. CDR3 coding DNA: TGTGCCAGCAGCTGGGGGGCGGGAGGACAAGAGACCCAGTACTTC.

This rearrangement joins TRBV6-6 to TRBJ1-1, with 10 positions matching TRBD1. The CDR3 has 14 residues. Trimming cost V 1 base and J 11 bases; bases outside gene matches: 7. Germline CDR1 MNHNY, CDR2 SVGAGI (reference sequence). CDR3 region: CASSYWRQGADAFF. CDR3 sequence (DNA): TGTGCCAGCAGTTACTGGAGACAGGGGGCAGACGCTTTCTTT.